The source of this T cell receptor (beta chain) is a study of cytomegalovirus exposure and HLA in healthy donors. In its sample, this clone was seen once. V was cut by 10 bases and J by 0 bases, with 10 bases left in between. This CDR3 is 13 amino acids long. The germline V gene encodes CDR1 MNHNS and CDR2 SASEGT. PCR amplification relied on 60 Vbeta primers (plus 13 Jbeta primers). Using immunoSEQ multiplex PCR, the repertoire was profiled, and TCRdb retains in-frame clones only, with some absent. The sample lists about 65,000 clones; approximately 78% were seen once. Sequences were obtained from PBMCs. The clonotype was recovered from a girl aged 5 to 17 in good health and CMV-seropositive. The chain combines TRBV6-1 with TRBJ1-3; a weak D match, TRBD1 (5 bases). DNA for the CDR3: TGTGCCACTGCGGGGCGCTCTGGAAACACCATATATTTT. As protein: CATAGRSGNTIYF.